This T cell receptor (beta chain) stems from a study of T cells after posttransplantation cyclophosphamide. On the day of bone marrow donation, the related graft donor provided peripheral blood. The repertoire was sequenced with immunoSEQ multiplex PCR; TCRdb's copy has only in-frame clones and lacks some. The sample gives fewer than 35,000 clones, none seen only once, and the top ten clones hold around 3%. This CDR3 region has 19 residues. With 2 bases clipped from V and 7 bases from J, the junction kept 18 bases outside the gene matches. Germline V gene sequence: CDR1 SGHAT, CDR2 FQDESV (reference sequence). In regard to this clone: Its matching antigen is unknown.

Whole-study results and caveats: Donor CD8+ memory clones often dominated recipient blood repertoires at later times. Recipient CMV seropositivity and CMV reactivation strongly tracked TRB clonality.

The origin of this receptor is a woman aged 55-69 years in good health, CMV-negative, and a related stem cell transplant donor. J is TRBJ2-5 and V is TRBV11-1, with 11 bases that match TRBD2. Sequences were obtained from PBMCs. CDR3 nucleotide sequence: TGTGCCAGCAGCTTAAGTCCTTGGGCTAGCGGGAGGTCCCCGGGGACCCAGTACTTC. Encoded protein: CASSLSPWASGRSPGTQYF.